This TCR beta chain was retrieved from a study of control samples from healthy donors and cancer patients (dated by TCRdb to about 2020). CDR1 and CDR2 are drawn from the germline V gene (reference sequence): MNHEY, SMNVEV. Its CDR3 holds 15 amino acids, cysteine through phenylalanine. CDR3 DNA only is kept here, 45 bases in frame from base 1. V and J lose 8 bases and 0 bases, and a span of 11 bases separates them. The method behind the library was the immunoSEQ multiplex PCR assay. TCRdb limited this immuneACCESS table to in-frame rearrangements with V and J called. A share of clones is missing; checked studies link under half to unresolved V genes, and the rest is unexplained. For this sample there are 90,000 to 100,000 clones; about 80% appear just once. The top ten hold about 10% of the sample. This clone was seen once. What antigen it recognizes has not been identified. No much larger clonotype is one base removed from it; base qualities were not supplied.

The specimen sequenced was blood. This TCR was sampled from a young woman in good health. The rearranged chain carries TRBV27 and TRBJ2-6; a tentative D call is TRBD2 (5 bases match). The DNA reads as follows: TGTGCCAGCGGTGACGGAGGCTCTGGGGCCAACGTCCTGACTTTC. The translation is CASGDGGSGANVLTF.